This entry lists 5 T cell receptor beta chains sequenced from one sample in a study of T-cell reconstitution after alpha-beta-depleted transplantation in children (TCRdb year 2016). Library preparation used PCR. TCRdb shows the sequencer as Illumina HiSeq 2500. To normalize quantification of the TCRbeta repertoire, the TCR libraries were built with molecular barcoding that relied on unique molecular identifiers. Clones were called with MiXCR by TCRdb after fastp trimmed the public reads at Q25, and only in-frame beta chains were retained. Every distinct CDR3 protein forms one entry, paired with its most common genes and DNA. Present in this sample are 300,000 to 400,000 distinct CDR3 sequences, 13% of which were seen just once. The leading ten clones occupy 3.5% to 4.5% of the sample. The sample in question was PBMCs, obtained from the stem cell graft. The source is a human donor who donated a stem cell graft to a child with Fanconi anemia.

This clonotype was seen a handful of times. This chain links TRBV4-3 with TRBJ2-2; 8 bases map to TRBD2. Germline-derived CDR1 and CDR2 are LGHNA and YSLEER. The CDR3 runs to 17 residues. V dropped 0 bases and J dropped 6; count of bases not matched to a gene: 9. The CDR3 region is CASSQDRAGGLSGELFF. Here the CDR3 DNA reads TGCGCCAGCAGCCAAGATCGGGCGGGGGGCCTCTCCGGGGAGCTGTTTTTT.

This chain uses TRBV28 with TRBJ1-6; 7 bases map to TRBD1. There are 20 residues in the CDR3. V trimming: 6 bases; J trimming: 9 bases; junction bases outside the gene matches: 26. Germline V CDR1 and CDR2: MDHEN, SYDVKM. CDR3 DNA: TGTGCCAGCAGCCATACTACCGGGACAGCCGAATCCACTATTTTTTCACCCCTCCACTTT. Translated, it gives CASSHTTGTAESTIFSPLHF.

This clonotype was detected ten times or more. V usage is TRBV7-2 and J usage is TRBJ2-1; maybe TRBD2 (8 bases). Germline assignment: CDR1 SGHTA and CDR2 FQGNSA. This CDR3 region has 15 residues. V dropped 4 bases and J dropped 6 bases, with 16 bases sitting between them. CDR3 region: CASSSGGSGTNEQFF. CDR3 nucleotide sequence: TGTGCCAGCAGCTCAGGGGGTAGCGGGACCAATGAGCAGTTCTTC.

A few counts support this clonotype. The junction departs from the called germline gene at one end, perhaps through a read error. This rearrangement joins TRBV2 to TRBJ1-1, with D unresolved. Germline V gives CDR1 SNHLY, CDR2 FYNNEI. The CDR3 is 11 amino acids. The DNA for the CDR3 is TGTGCCAGCAGTTATAATGAACAGATACCTTTT. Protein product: CASSYNEQIPF.

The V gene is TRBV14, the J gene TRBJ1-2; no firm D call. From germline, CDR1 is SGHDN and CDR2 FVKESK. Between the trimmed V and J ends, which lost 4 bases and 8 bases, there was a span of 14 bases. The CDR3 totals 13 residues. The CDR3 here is CASSPTSSWGYTF. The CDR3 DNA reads TGTGCCAGCAGCCCAACCTCCTCTTGGGGCTACACCTTC.